Listed here are 22 T cell receptor beta chains from one sample, sequenced in a study of shared clonotypes between healthy human individuals. Sequencing was performed with immunoSEQ multiplex PCR; in TCRdb, only in-frame clones are kept and a portion is missing. The sample carries approximately 340,000 clones, around 74% recorded once. Source material: memory CD4+ T cells sorted from blood. Subset defined: CD45RA-negative fraction. These receptors were obtained from a man aged 25 to 40 in good health.

The rearrangement links TRBV10-3 to TRBJ1-1; no definite D call. Per germline, CDR1 ENHRY and CDR2 SYGVKD. Trimming left V 7 bases short and J 0 bases short, with 9 bases between. This CDR3 spans 13 amino acids. The CDR3 DNA reads TGTGCCATCACGAACAGCATGAACACTGAAGCTTTCTTT. Translated: CAITNSMNTEAFF.

V is TRBV6-6 and J is TRBJ2-7, with 7 bases matching TRBD1. Germline V CDR1 and CDR2: MNHNY, SVGAGI (reference sequence). CDR3 length: 15 residues. V shed 2 bases, J shed 1 base, and the junction held 5 bases outside the gene matches. In DNA, the CDR3 is TGTGCCAGCAGTTACGTCAGGGGGTGGTCCTACGAGCAGTACTTC. Its translation: CASSYVRGWSYEQYF.

This clone was counted at least ten times. The V and J genes are TRBV5-1 and TRBJ2-7; D is possibly TRBD1 (8 bases). Trimming stripped 1 base from V and 5 bases from J, with 13 bases between. The length of the CDR3 is 14 residues. CDR1 is SGHRS, CDR2 YFSETQ, per germline. The CDR3 loop reads CASSLTGGEDEQYF. Here the CDR3 DNA reads TGCGCCAGCAGCTTGACAGGGGGGGAGGACGAGCAGTACTTC.

The chain uses TRBV6-4 and TRBJ1-5, with D possibly TRBD1 on 6 matching bases. Germline V gene data show CDR1 as MRHNA and CDR2 as SNTAGT. The germline V and J ends were trimmed by 6 bases and 2 bases, with 11 bases remaining between them. The CDR3 loop spans 14 amino acids. CDR3 bases: TGTGCCAGCAGCCAGACAGGAGGCAATCAGCCCCAGCATTTT. Translation: CASSQTGGNQPQHF.

The V call is TRBV7-2, the J call TRBJ1-1, with unresolved D. V was cut by 0 bases and J by 11 bases, with 13 bases left in between. This CDR3 contains 13 residues. Germline CDR1 is SGHTA and CDR2 is FQGNSA. Here the CDR3 reads CASSLALEWEAFF. CDR3 DNA: TGTGCCAGCAGCTTAGCGCTTGAGTGGGAGGCTTTCTTT.

V is TRBV11-2 and J is TRBJ2-5; TRBD2 might be the D (5 bases). Trimming took off 0 bases at V and 1 base at J, with 15 bases between the two ends. This CDR3 contains 17 residues. Germline CDR1 reads SGHAT; CDR2 reads FQNNGV. The CDR3 loop reads CASSLEGRHGGQETQYF. The CDR3 nucleotides read TGTGCCAGCAGCTTAGAAGGACGGCACGGAGGCCAAGAGACCCAGTACTTC.

The chain joins TRBV5-1 to TRBJ2-3; TRBD1 is a possible D gene (5 bases). The CDR3 loop spans 14 amino acids. Germline V gene sequence: CDR1 SGHRS, CDR2 YFSETQ. Trimming shortened V by 4 bases and J by 0 bases, and 9 bases separated the two germline ends. CDR3 sequence (DNA): TGCGCCAGCAGCCCGGACAAGAGCACAGATACGCAGTATTTT. Translated, it gives CASSPDKSTDTQYF.

The rearrangement uses TRBV5-1 and TRBJ1-2, with 8 bases matching TRBD1. CDR1 and CDR2 (germline): SGHRS, YFSETQ. V shed 4 bases, J shed 6 bases, and the junction held 14 bases outside the gene matches. CDR3 length: 16 residues. This CDR3 is CASSTMTGQGGNGYTF. The CDR3 DNA reads as TGCGCCAGCAGCACGATGACCGGACAGGGCGGCAATGGCTACACCTTC.

In this sample, this clone turned up once. The chain combines TRBV7-9 with TRBJ1-1, with D possibly TRBD1 on 5 matching bases. The CDR3 has 13 amino acids. From germline, CDR1 is SEHNR and CDR2 FQNEAQ (reference sequence). V was clipped by 2 bases and J by 4 bases, with 8 bases between them. As DNA, the CDR3 is TGTGCCAGCAGCTTATGGGGGGGCACTGAAGCTTTCTTT. Protein product: CASSLWGGTEAFF. The full variable domain, in which reference TRBV7-9 and TRBJ1-1 provide the parts outside the CDR3, is DTGVSQNPRHKITKRGQNVTFRCDPISEHNRLYWYRQTLGQGPEFLTYFQNEAQLEKSRLLSDRFSAERPKGSFSTLEIQRTEQGDSAMYLCASSLWGGTEAFFGQGTRLTVV.

The gene calls are TRBV28 and TRBJ2-1; the match to TRBD2 covers 11 bases. The CDR3 totals 14 residues. V was clipped by 8 bases and J by 6 bases; unmatched bases: 6. The V gene's germline CDR1 is MDHEN and CDR2 SYDVKM. CDR3 sequence (DNA): TGTGCCAGCGGGCTAGCGGGAGGTGTCAATGAGCAGTTCTTC. Amino acid sequence: CASGLAGGVNEQFF.

Concerning this clone itself: The junction departs from germline at one end; a sequencing error may be responsible. This chain connects TRBV7-7 to TRBJ2-5; D is undetermined. Per germline, CDR1 SSHAT and CDR2 FNYEAQ (reference sequence). This CDR3 is 12 amino acids long. The CDR3 region has the DNA TGTGCTAGCAGCTTAGCTGGCGAGACCCAGTACTTC. Its translation: CASSLAGETQYF.

This chain uses TRBV6-5 with TRBJ2-7, with D maybe TRBD2 (6 bases). The CDR3 sequence is 15 residues long. Germline lookup yields CDR1 MNHEY and CDR2 SVGAGI. The V and J ends lost 5 bases and 0 bases respectively, with 14 bases between them. The CDR3 spells CASSPWGLVSYEQYF. The CDR3 bases are TGTGCCAGCAGTCCTTGGGGACTTGTCTCCTACGAGCAGTACTTC.

The chain recombines TRBV29-1 with TRBJ1-3; unclear D gene. Between the trimmed V and J ends, which lost 1 base and 0 bases, there was a span of 10 bases. Germline V CDR1 and CDR2: SQVTM, ANQGSEA. This CDR3 region has 15 residues. The CDR3 bases are TGCAGCGTTGAAGTTCGGCAGCTCTCTGGAAACACCATATATTTT. Translating gives CSVEVRQLSGNTIYF.

There are a few counts of this clone. Other DNA sequences in this specimen translate into the identical CDR3. The chain employs TRBV7-3 and TRBJ1-2; possible D gene TRBD1, 5 bases. The ends were cut back, 2 bases at V and 4 bases at J, with 8 bases in the middle. The V gene's germline CDR1 is SGHTA and CDR2 FQGTGA. The CDR3 runs 13 residues. DNA of the CDR3: TGTGCCAGCAGCTTATCGGGGGGCTATGGCTACACCTTC. This sequence encodes CASSLSGGYGYTF. Looking up the rest from reference TRBV7-3 and TRBJ1-2 gives the full variable domain: GAGVSQTPSNKVTEKGKYVELRCDPISGHTALYWYRQSLGQGPEFLIYFQGTGAADDSGLPNDRFFAVRPEGSVSTLKIQRTERGDSAVYLCASSLSGGYGYTFGSGTRLTVV.

The rearrangement links TRBV6-1 to TRBJ1-5; no clear D gene. The germline V and J ends were trimmed by 3 bases and 4 bases, with 7 bases remaining between them. The germline V gene encodes CDR1 MNHNS and CDR2 SASEGT. There are 13 residues in the CDR3. In DNA, the CDR3 is TGTGCCAGCAGTGATCAGAGGAATCAGCCCCAGCATTTT. Residues: CASSDQRNQPQHF.

The chain is built from TRBV5-5 and TRBJ2-7; D is perhaps TRBD2 (5 bases). Trimming took 4 bases from V and 0 from J, leaving 17 bases between them. This CDR3 comprises 16 residues. The germline V gene has CDR1 SGHKS and CDR2 YYEKEE (reference sequence). The CDR3 bases are TGTGCCAGCAGCCCCGTTCTCCCTGGGAGCTCCTACGAGCAGTACTTC. It specifies CASSPVLPGSSYEQYF.

The chain carries TRBV6-1 and TRBJ2-6; D unresolved. Germline V gene lookup returns CDR1 MNHNS and CDR2 SASEGT. V gave up 1 base and J gave up 2 bases, with 3 bases separating them. The CDR3 has 14 amino acids. Here the CDR3 reads CASSEGAGANVLTF. CDR3 in DNA: TGTGCCAGCAGTGAAGGGGCTGGGGCCAACGTCCTGACTTTC.

V gene TRBV19 combines with J gene TRBJ2-7, with D perhaps assigned TRBD1 or TRBD2 (5 bases each). The V gene lost 4 bases and the J gene lost 3 bases, with 16 bases spanning the gap. Germline loops: CDR1 LNHDA, CDR2 SQIVND (reference sequence). The CDR3 consists of 15 residues. The CDR3 DNA follows: TGTGCCAGTAGTACCGCCGGAGGACACGGCTACGAGCAGTACTTC. Encoded protein: CASSTAGGHGYEQYF.

The CDR3 DNA reads TGTGCCAGCAGCTTTGGTTCGGGGCACGGGGGTACGCAGTATTTT. It is translated as CASSFGSGHGGTQYF. The rearrangement uses TRBV13 and TRBJ2-3, with a tentative D call TRBD2 (6 bases). The CDR3 length is 15 residues. Trimming stripped 3 bases from V and 8 bases from J, with 18 bases between. Germline V gives CDR1 PRHDT, CDR2 FYEKMQ (reference sequence).

This chain connects TRBV5-1 to TRBJ2-7, with D possibly being TRBD1 or TRBD2 (5 bases each). This CDR3 is built from 12 residues. Trimming took 4 bases from V and 4 from J, leaving 9 bases between them. The germline V gene has CDR1 SGHRS and CDR2 YFSETQ. The chain's CDR3 is CASSRDVYEQYF. CDR3 DNA sequence: TGCGCCAGCAGCCGGGACGTTTACGAGCAGTACTTC.

This rearrangement joins TRBV9 to TRBJ2-3, with D perhaps matching TRBD1 (5 bases). The CDR3 sequence is 13 residues long. The germline gives CDR1 SGDLS, CDR2 YYNGEE. The ends were cut back, 0 bases at V and 6 bases at J, with 8 bases in the middle. CDR3 sequence (DNA): TGTGCCAGCAGCGTAGCTAGGGGCGATACGCAGTATTTT. Translation gives CASSVARGDTQYF. The entire variable domain, with the rest obtained from reference TRBV9 and TRBJ2-3, is as follows: DSGVTQTPKHLITATGQRVTLRCSPRSGDLSVYWYQQSLDQGLQFLIQYYNGEERAKGNILERFSAQQFPDLHSELNLSSLELGDSALYFCASSVARGDTQYFGPGTRLTVL.

This clone was detected only a few times. The chain uses TRBV2 and TRBJ1-3; no definite D call. The CDR3 is made up of 16 amino acids. Trimming stripped 6 bases from V and 0 bases from J, with 15 bases between. Per the germline V gene, CDR1 is SNHLY and CDR2 is FYNNEI. The CDR3 is CASSQYSLLSGNTIYF. CDR3 DNA sequence: TGTGCCAGCAGCCAATACAGTCTCCTCTCTGGAAACACCATATATTTT.